This is a list of T cell receptor beta chains from one sample in a study of T cell responses to AZD1222 COVID-19 vaccine. The protocol was immunoSEQ multiplex PCR, while the TCRdb copy is restricted to in-frame clones and leaves out a portion. The data show 100,000 to 150,000 clones, roughly 88% seen once. The material was peripheral blood, obtained on day 0 of AZD1222 vaccination. These receptors all stem from an adult in good health. Both conserved end residues are part of each CDR3. Fields, in order: D gene, CDR3 length, J gene, clone size, V gene, CDR3 DNA, CDR3 protein. D genes are given only for firm matches. Only part of the rows carry a size: once, few, many, or a class if the clone is expanded.

D: NA
length: 15
J: TRBJ1-2
size: NA
V: TRBV7-2
DNA: TGTGCCAGCAGCATGACCCTTGGGGGGAACTATGGCTACACCTTC
CDR3: CASSMTLGGNYGYTF

D: NA
length: 14
J: TRBJ2-5
size: NA
V: TRBV3-1/TRBV3-2
DNA: TGTGCCAGCAGCCGCTCTAGCGCTCAAGAGACCCAGTACTTC
CDR3: CASSRSSAQETQYF

D: NA
length: 15
J: TRBJ1-3
size: NA
V: TRBV13
DNA: TGTGCCAGCAGCGACCCCGGGGGCTCTGGAAACACCATATATTTT
CDR3: CASSDPGGSGNTIYF

D: TRBD2
length: 15
J: TRBJ2-7
size: NA
V: TRBV2
DNA: TGTGCCAGCAGTGAACAGTCTAGCGGGAGGAGGGAGCAGTACTTC
CDR3: CASSEQSSGRREQYF

D: TRBD2
length: 16
J: TRBJ2-7
size: NA
V: TRBV18
DNA: TGTGCCAGCTCACCAGGGACTAGCGGGATCTCCTACGAGCAGTACTTC
CDR3: CASSPGTSGISYEQYF

D: NA
length: 12
J: TRBJ2-5
size: NA
V: TRBV6-5
DNA: TGTGCCAGCAATGCCCGCGGAGAGACCCAGTACTTC
CDR3: CASNARGETQYF

D: NA
length: 14
J: TRBJ2-1
size: few
V: TRBV7-8
DNA: TGTGCCAGCAGCTTAGCGGGTCTTACGGGGGAGCAGTTCTTC
CDR3: CASSLAGLTGEQFF

D: NA
length: 13
J: TRBJ1-5
size: NA
V: TRBV12-3/TRBV12-4
DNA: TGTGCCAGCAGCCCGACAAGTAATCAGCCCCAGCATTTT
CDR3: CASSPTSNQPQHF

D: NA
length: 13
J: TRBJ1-1
size: NA
V: TRBV7-3
DNA: TGTGCCAGCAGCTCTGGGGGGAACACTGAAGCTTTCTTT
CDR3: CASSSGGNTEAFF

D: NA
length: 14
J: TRBJ2-3
size: NA
V: TRBV10-2
DNA: TGCGCCAGCAGACCGGGACCCGGCACAGATACGCAGTATTTT
CDR3: CASRPGPGTDTQYF

D: TRBD2
length: 17
J: TRBJ2-2
size: NA
V: TRBV7-8
DNA: TGTGCCAGCAGCTCCCTAGGACTAGCGGTGAACACCGGGGAGCTGTTTTTT
CDR3: CASSSLGLAVNTGELFF

D: NA
length: 15
J: TRBJ2-2
size: NA
V: TRBV6-6
DNA: TGTGCCAGCAGCTTACAGGGTGAGAACACCGGGGAGCTGTTTTTT
CDR3: CASSLQGENTGELFF

D: TRBD2
length: 16
J: TRBJ2-2
size: few
V: TRBV9
DNA: TGTGCCAGCAGCGTTCTTAGCGGGAGAACCCCCGGGGAGCTGTTTTTT
CDR3: CASSVLSGRTPGELFF

D: NA
length: 13
J: TRBJ1-2
size: NA
V: TRBV7-2
DNA: TGTGCCAGCAGCTTAGAACGGCAGCGGGGCTACACCTTC
CDR3: CASSLERQRGYTF

D: TRBD1
length: 15
J: TRBJ1-5
size: few
V: TRBV7-2
DNA: TGTGCCAGCAGGTGGGGGACAGGAGCAGGTCAGCCCCAGCATTTT
CDR3: CASRWGTGAGQPQHF

D: NA
length: 13
J: TRBJ2-1
size: once
V: TRBV5-1
DNA: TGCGCCAGCAGCCAGACCCCAGACGATGAGCAGTTCTTC
CDR3: CASSQTPDDEQFF

D: TRBD1
length: 16
J: TRBJ1-2
size: NA
V: TRBV10-3
DNA: TGTGCCATCAGTGAGTCCAACAGGGGGCTCATCTATGGCTACACCTTC
CDR3: CAISESNRGLIYGYTF

D: TRBD2
length: 15
J: TRBJ2-1
size: few
V: TRBV7-9
DNA: TGTGCCAGCCGCGCCGTGGGGGGGATCGACAATGAGCAGTTCTTC
CDR3: CASRAVGGIDNEQFF

D: TRBD2
length: 17
J: TRBJ2-6
size: NA
V: TRBV19
DNA: TGTGCCAGTAGTATGGGTGGCGGGAGCTCTGGGGCCAACGTCCTGACTTTC
CDR3: CASSMGGGSSGANVLTF

D: NA
length: 14
J: TRBJ2-5
size: NA
V: TRBV5-1
DNA: TGCGCCAGCAGCTTGGCGGTAAACCAAGAGACCCAGTACTTC
CDR3: CASSLAVNQETQYF

D: NA
length: 15
J: TRBJ1-6
size: few
V: TRBV5-1
DNA: TGCGCCAGCAGCTTGTCCGGGACCGTTAATTCACCCCTCCACTTT
CDR3: CASSLSGTVNSPLHF

D: TRBD1
length: 13
J: TRBJ2-5
size: NA
V: TRBV18
DNA: TGTGCCAGCTCACCTACAGGGGGGGAGACCCAGTACTTC
CDR3: CASSPTGGETQYF

D: NA
length: 14
J: TRBJ1-3
size: NA
V: TRBV18
DNA: TGTGCCAGCTCAATAGGGAATGCTGGAAACACCATATATTTT
CDR3: CASSIGNAGNTIYF

D: NA
length: 16
J: TRBJ2-4
size: NA
V: TRBV5-1
DNA: TGCGCCAGCAGCTTGGGTCCCCGGACCGGACAAAACATTCAGTACTTC
CDR3: CASSLGPRTGQNIQYF

D: NA
length: 14
J: TRBJ1-1
size: NA
V: TRBV2
DNA: TGTGCCAGCAGTGAAGGCGGGGGGAGGACTGAAGCTTTCTTT
CDR3: CASSEGGGRTEAFF

D: TRBD1
length: 14
J: TRBJ1-1
size: NA
V: TRBV18
DNA: TGTGCCAGCTCACCCGGACAGGACGGCACTGAAGCTTTCTTT
CDR3: CASSPGQDGTEAFF

D: TRBD2
length: 19
J: TRBJ2-3
size: NA
V: TRBV28
DNA: TGTGCCAGCAATAAACTCGGGACTAGCGGGGGGCTAAGCACAGATACGCAGTATTTT
CDR3: CASNKLGTSGGLSTDTQYF

D: TRBD2
length: 16
J: TRBJ2-7
size: NA
V: TRBV6-5
DNA: TGTGCCAGCAGTTACTCAACGGGGGGGCCGGAAGGCGAGCAGTACTTC
CDR3: CASSYSTGGPEGEQYF

D: NA
length: 13
J: TRBJ1-6
size: NA
V: TRBV7-3
DNA: TGTGCCAGCAGCTTCGACACTAATTCACCCCTCCACTTT
CDR3: CASSFDTNSPLHF

D: TRBD2
length: 14
J: TRBJ2-1
size: NA
V: TRBV19
DNA: TGTGCCAGTAGTAGTTTAGCGGGATTCAATGAGCAGTTCTTC
CDR3: CASSSLAGFNEQFF

D: TRBD2
length: 17
J: TRBJ2-1
size: NA
V: TRBV5-8
DNA: TGTGCCAGCAGCCCCGGGGGCACGGTTGCGGGAGGCAATGAGCAGTTCTTC
CDR3: CASSPGGTVAGGNEQFF

D: TRBD1
length: 14
J: TRBJ2-7
size: NA
V: TRBV3-1/TRBV3-2
DNA: TGTGCCAGCAGCCAGACGACAGGGGGCTACGAGCAGTACTTC
CDR3: CASSQTTGGYEQYF

D: TRBD1
length: 15
J: TRBJ2-7
size: NA
V: TRBV5-1
DNA: TGCGCCAGCATGTCGGGGGCCACAGGGGGCGTTTCCCAGTACTTC
CDR3: CASMSGATGGVSQYF

D: TRBD1
length: 13
J: TRBJ2-1
size: NA
V: TRBV10-3
DNA: TGTGCCATCAGTTGGGACAGGGGGAATGAGCAGTTCTTC
CDR3: CAISWDRGNEQFF

D: TRBD1
length: 14
J: TRBJ1-1
size: NA
V: TRBV11-3
DNA: TGTGCCAGCAGCGCACAGGGGGCTGAAGGACAAGCTTTCTTT
CDR3: CASSAQGAEGQAFF

D: NA
length: 14
J: TRBJ1-1
size: NA
V: TRBV7-2
DNA: TGTGCCAGCAAACGGGGGGGGCTGAACACTGAAGCTTTCTTT
CDR3: CASKRGGLNTEAFF